Below, 3 T cell receptor beta chains from the same sample are listed, as sequenced in a study of regulatory T cells in long-lasting Graves disease. According to the study, TCR beta libraries were built with iRepertoire HTBI primers and CDR3-region Arm-PCR. TCRdb called the multiplex PCR reads again in MiXCR, with one record for every CDR3 protein. The data contain more than 400,000 distinct CDR3 sequences, 16% of them singletons. As for time point: newly diagnosed GD, antithyroid drugs for less than 3 months. TCR sequences were obtained from RNA taken from PBMCs. These data also formed part of another study, on T cells in Graves' hyperthyroidism and ophthalmopathy.

Sequencing was performed on peripheral blood mononuclear cells (PBMCs), taken at new diagnosis, from a patient treated with antithyroid drugs. The receptor set was obtained from a woman in her twenties or thirties with Graves disease.

This clonotype was recorded at least ten times. The chain uses TRBV12-3 or TRBV12-4 and TRBJ1-2; a possible D gene is TRBD1 (6 bases). The CDR3 has 14 amino acids. V was pared by 5 bases and J by 8 bases, with 18 bases between. The CDR3 DNA reads as TGTGCCAGCAGTAGCCCCCCGGGGGGCGCGGGCTACACCTTC. This codes for CASSSPPGGAGYTF.

Many counts were recorded for this clonotype. The chain links TRBV7-6 to TRBJ2-5; D not resolved. The length of the CDR3 is 14 residues. Germline CDR1 SGHVS, CDR2 FNYEAQ. Trimming shortened V by 4 bases and J by 4 bases, and 13 bases separated the two germline ends. The CDR3 reads CASSSRRSSETQYF. The DNA for the CDR3 is TGTGCCAGCAGCTCGAGGAGATCTTCAGAGACCCAGTACTTC.

This clonotype was observed a handful of times. The chain combines TRBV19 with TRBJ2-1; D unresolved. CDR1 and CDR2 (germline): LNHDA, SQIVND (reference sequence). The V end was cut by 3 bases, the J end by 8 bases, with 11 bases between. The CDR3 totals 13 residues. The CDR3 loop is CASSIPDEDEQFF. The CDR3, as DNA: TGTGCCAGTAGTATTCCGGACGAGGATGAGCAGTTCTTC.